Listed below are T cell receptor beta chains from one sample, sequenced in a study of cytomegalovirus exposure and HLA in healthy donors. Repertoires were generated with immunoSEQ multiplex PCR, while TCRdb's copy carries only in-frame clones and drops some. Of approximately 89,000 clones detected, more than 65% appear once; the ten largest clones hold 10% to 13%. The specimen was PBMCs. These receptors were taken from a human donor in good health. Both conserved end residues are part of each CDR3. The D gene is left open where the match is weak. Clone size is given for some rows only: seen once, a few or many times, or a class if the clone is expanded.

V: TRBV27
J: TRBJ1-1
D: -
size: -
CDR3: CASSRTGGHTEAFF
DNA: TGTGCCAGCAGCCGGACCGGGGGGCACACTGAAGCTTTCTTT

V: TRBV5-4
J: TRBJ2-3
D: TRBD2
size: -
CDR3: CASSSKGAGDTQYF
DNA: TGTGCCAGCAGCTCCAAAGGAGCGGGGGATACGCAGTATTTT

V: TRBV19
J: TRBJ1-2
D: TRBD1
size: -
CDR3: CASNIPGGIGGYTF
DNA: TGTGCCAGTAATATCCCAGGGGGGATAGGTGGCTACACCTTC

V: TRBV7-6
J: TRBJ1-4
D: -
size: few
CDR3: CASSYRTNEKLFF
DNA: TGTGCCAGCAGCTACCGGACTAATGAAAAACTGTTTTTT

V: TRBV5-4
J: TRBJ2-5
D: -
size: -
CDR3: CASSFLASETQYF
DNA: TGTGCCAGCAGCTTCCTCGCGTCGGAGACCCAGTACTTC

V: TRBV11-2
J: TRBJ1-2
D: -
size: -
CDR3: CASSLGHANYGYTF
DNA: TGTGCCAGCAGCTTAGGTCATGCTAACTATGGCTACACCTTC

V: TRBV7-2
J: TRBJ2-3
D: -
size: -
CDR3: CASSSSLSADTQYF
DNA: TGTGCCAGCAGCTCCTCTCTGAGCGCAGATACGCAGTATTTT

V: TRBV4-2
J: TRBJ2-2
D: TRBD2
size: -
CDR3: CASSQAGTSGKAGELFF
DNA: TGTGCCAGCAGCCAAGCCGGGACTAGCGGGAAGGCCGGGGAGCTGTTTTTT

V: TRBV6-5
J: TRBJ2-7
D: -
size: few
CDR3: CASSPDSFEQYF
DNA: TGTGCCAGCAGCCCAGACAGTTTTGAGCAGTACTTC

V: TRBV27
J: TRBJ2-1
D: TRBD1
size: -
CDR3: CASSPQGAGEQFF
DNA: TGTGCCAGCAGCCCACAGGGGGCAGGTGAGCAGTTCTTC

V: TRBV18
J: TRBJ2-7
D: TRBD2
size: -
CDR3: CASSPGRALAYEQYF
DNA: TGTGCCAGCTCACCAGGGAGGGCTCTGGCGTACGAGCAGTACTTC

V: TRBV30
J: TRBJ2-3
D: TRBD2
size: -
CDR3: CAWSPGGAGDTQYF
DNA: TGTGCCTGGAGTCCGGGGGGGGCGGGAGATACGCAGTATTTT

V: TRBV29-1
J: TRBJ1-1
D: TRBD1
size: few
CDR3: CSVEGVTGVTEAFF
DNA: TGCAGCGTTGAGGGAGTAACAGGGGTCACTGAAGCTTTCTTT

V: TRBV9
J: TRBJ2-5
D: -
size: -
CDR3: CASSVQVSQETQYF
DNA: TGTGCCAGCAGCGTGCAGGTCTCCCAAGAGACCCAGTACTTC

V: TRBV5-1
J: TRBJ2-3
D: TRBD2
size: -
CDR3: CASSTSGGGADTQYF
DNA: TGCGCCAGCAGTACCAGCGGGGGGGGAGCAGATACGCAGTATTTT

V: TRBV4-2
J: TRBJ2-2
D: TRBD2
size: few
CDR3: CASSQGTASGRFGELFF
DNA: TGTGCCAGCAGCCAAGGGACGGCTAGCGGGAGGTTCGGGGAGCTGTTTTTT

V: TRBV6-5
J: TRBJ1-2
D: -
size: few
CDR3: CASSLTAALYGYTF
DNA: TGTGCCAGCAGTTTGACAGCCGCCCTCTATGGCTACACCTTC

V: TRBV6-6
J: TRBJ2-5
D: TRBD2
size: once
CDR3: CASRTSGGVYQETQYF
DNA: TGTGCCAGCAGGACTAGCGGGGGGGTGTACCAAGAGACCCAGTACTTC

V: TRBV10-1
J: TRBJ2-7
D: -
size: -
CDR3: CAGPHLGNEQYF
DNA: TGCGCCGGGCCCCATTTGGGTAACGAGCAGTACTTC

V: TRBV9
J: TRBJ1-2
D: -
size: -
CDR3: CASSIGGGDYGYTF
DNA: TGTGCCAGCAGCATCGGGGGAGGGGACTATGGCTACACCTTC

V: TRBV6-1
J: TRBJ2-7
D: TRBD1
size: -
CDR3: CASRTGPHEQYF
DNA: TGTGCCAGCAGGACAGGGCCCCACGAGCAGTACTTC

V: TRBV5-1
J: TRBJ2-3
D: TRBD2
size: -
CDR3: CASSSGLRSGRVQTDTQYF
DNA: TGCGCCAGCAGCTCCGGTTTAAGGAGCGGGAGGGTGCAGACAGATACGCAGTATTTT

V: TRBV2
J: TRBJ2-5
D: TRBD2
size: once
CDR3: CASSGQREETQYF
DNA: TGTGCCAGCAGTGGCCAGCGGGAGGAGACCCAGTACTTC

V: TRBV19
J: TRBJ2-5
D: TRBD1
size: -
CDR3: CASSMDRTQETQYF
DNA: TGTGCCAGTAGTATGGACAGGACCCAAGAGACCCAGTACTTC

V: TRBV7-2
J: TRBJ1-5
D: TRBD1
size: -
CDR3: CASSTRQGDQPQHF
DNA: TGTGCCAGCAGCACAAGACAGGGGGATCAGCCCCAGCATTTT

V: TRBV18
J: TRBJ1-4
D: TRBD1
size: once
CDR3: CASSYRGEKLFF
DNA: TGTGCCAGCTCATACAGGGGTGAAAAACTGTTTTTT

V: TRBV30
J: TRBJ2-3
D: -
size: -
CDR3: CAWTSGTDTQYF
DNA: TGTGCCTGGACTAGCGGCACAGATACGCAGTATTTT

V: TRBV4-2
J: TRBJ1-5
D: -
size: -
CDR3: CASSREGGNQPQHF
DNA: TGTGCCAGCAGTCGGGAGGGCGGCAATCAGCCCCAGCATTTT

V: TRBV5-4
J: TRBJ1-2
D: -
size: -
CDR3: CASSLGGAWGYTF
DNA: TGTGCCAGCAGCTTGGGCGGGGCATGGGGCTACACCTTC

V: TRBV4-1
J: TRBJ2-4
D: -
size: once
CDR3: CATTRGGGSAKNIQYF
DNA: TGCGCCACCACCAGAGGTGGGGGGTCAGCCAAAAACATTCAGTACTTC

V: TRBV28
J: TRBJ2-7
D: TRBD1
size: -
CDR3: CASSPAGTGEKEQYF
DNA: TGTGCCAGCAGCCCAGCCGGGACAGGGGAGAAAGAGCAGTACTTC